This TCR beta chain was found in a study of identical twins. Template switching introduced a universal primer site, and the cDNA bore unique molecular identifiers. TCRdb reprocessed the 5' RACE reads via MiXCR and lists one record per CDR3 protein. Of 570,000 or so distinct CDR3 sequences detected, 9.5% to 10% appear once; the ten largest clones hold around 3.1%. The sample holds a few counts of this clonotype. V gave up 2 bases and J gave up 8 bases, with 12 bases separating them. CDR1 is SNHLY and CDR2 is FYNNEI in the germline V gene. CDR3 length: 13 residues. This sample also appeared in a second study, on yellow fever vaccine responses in identical twins. This second study notes: Reported findings indicate that twins' vaccine T cell responses seemed partially convergent, partially personalized.

Sequenced material: PBMCs. The sequence derives from a woman between 18 and 29 years old in good health. The V and J genes are TRBV2 and TRBJ1-2; the D gene is possibly TRBD1 (5 bases). The CDR3 DNA reads TGTGCCAGCAGTGAAAAGCGGGGCGGCGGCTACACCTTC. Translated, it gives CASSEKRGGGYTF. Together with reference TRBV2 and TRBJ1-2, the CDR3 gives the full variable domain: EPEVTQTPSHQVTQMGQEVILRCVPISNHLYFYWYRQILGQKVEFLVSFYNNEISEKSEIFDDQFSVERPDGSNFTLKIRSTKLEDSAMYFCASSEKRGGGYTFGSGTRLTVV.